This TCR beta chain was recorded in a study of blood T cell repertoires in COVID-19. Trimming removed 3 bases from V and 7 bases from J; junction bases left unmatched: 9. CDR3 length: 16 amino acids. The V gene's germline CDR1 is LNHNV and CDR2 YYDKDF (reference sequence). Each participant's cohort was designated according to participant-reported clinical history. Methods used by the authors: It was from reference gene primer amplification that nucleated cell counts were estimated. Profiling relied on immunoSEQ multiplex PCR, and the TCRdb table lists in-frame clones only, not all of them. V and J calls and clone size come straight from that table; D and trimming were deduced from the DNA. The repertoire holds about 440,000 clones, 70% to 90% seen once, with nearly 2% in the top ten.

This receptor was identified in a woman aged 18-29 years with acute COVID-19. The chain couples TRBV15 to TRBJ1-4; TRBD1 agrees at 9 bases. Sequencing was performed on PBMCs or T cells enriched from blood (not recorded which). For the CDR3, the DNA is TGTGCCACCAGCAGTCACCGGGACAGGGTCGTTGAAAAACTGTTTTTT. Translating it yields CATSSHRDRVVEKLFF. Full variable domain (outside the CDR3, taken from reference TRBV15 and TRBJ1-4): DAMVIQNPRYQVTQFGKPVTLSCSQTLNHNVMYWYQQKSSQAPKLLFHYYDKDFNNEADTPDNFQSRRPNTSFCFLDIRSPGLGDTAMYLCATSSHRDRVVEKLFFGSGTQLSVL.